The rows below give T cell receptor beta chains drawn from one sample of a study of OX40 agonist ivuxolimab in advanced cancers. TCRdb's table, derived via immunoSEQ multiplex PCR, lists solely in-frame clones and lacks some. The sample lists more than 45,000 clones; roughly 90% were seen once. The specimen was CD4+ or CD8+ T cells sorted from blood, collected in a trial of the OX40 agonist ivuxolimab. The receptors were sampled from an adult with an advanced solid tumor such as melanoma, head and neck, liver or kidney cancer. The CDR3 runs from the conserved cysteine through the conserved F or W. Each record gives: V gene, D gene, J gene, clone size, CDR3 protein, CDR3 DNA. The D gene is left open where the match is weak. A clone size is listed for some rows: how often the clone was seen (once, few, many), or a class if it is expanded.

v_call: TRBV19
d_call: .
j_call: TRBJ2-1
clone_size: .
cdr3_aa: CASSRDQSSYNEQFF
cdr3_nt: TGTGCCAGTAGTAGGGACCAAAGCTCCTACAATGAGCAGTTCTTC

v_call: TRBV27
d_call: TRBD2
j_call: TRBJ2-5
clone_size: .
cdr3_aa: CASSSRIAGVQETQYF
cdr3_nt: TGTGCCAGCAGTTCCAGGATAGCGGGGGTACAAGAGACCCAGTACTTC

v_call: TRBV11-2
d_call: .
j_call: TRBJ1-1
clone_size: .
cdr3_aa: CASSLSELTEAFF
cdr3_nt: TGTGCCAGCAGCTTAAGCGAGCTCACTGAAGCTTTCTTT

v_call: TRBV19
d_call: TRBD1
j_call: TRBJ2-1
clone_size: once
cdr3_aa: CASSSGTGFSNEQFF
cdr3_nt: TGTGCCAGTAGTTCCGGGACAGGGTTCTCCAATGAGCAGTTCTTC

v_call: TRBV12-5
d_call: .
j_call: TRBJ2-7
clone_size: .
cdr3_aa: CASGLSNYEQYF
cdr3_nt: TGTGCTAGTGGTTTATCCAACTACGAGCAGTACTTC

v_call: TRBV13
d_call: TRBD2
j_call: TRBJ2-7
clone_size: .
cdr3_aa: CASSFSRSGTKEQYF
cdr3_nt: TGTGCCAGCAGCTTTAGTCGTAGCGGGACGAAAGAGCAGTACTTC

v_call: TRBV5-4
d_call: .
j_call: TRBJ2-5
clone_size: .
cdr3_aa: CASNGGSGVETQYF
cdr3_nt: TGTGCCAGCAACGGAGGGTCGGGGGTAGAGACCCAGTACTTC

v_call: TRBV5-4
d_call: TRBD2
j_call: TRBJ2-3
clone_size: few
cdr3_aa: CASSLAAGAGTDTQYF
cdr3_nt: TGTGCCAGCAGCTTGGCGGCGGGAGCGGGCACAGATACGCAGTATTTT

v_call: TRBV2
d_call: TRBD1
j_call: TRBJ1-1
clone_size: once
cdr3_aa: CASGLPGQQTGNTEAFF
cdr3_nt: TGTGCCAGTGGGTTACCGGGACAGCAGACGGGGAACACTGAAGCTTTCTTT

v_call: TRBV28
d_call: .
j_call: TRBJ2-7
clone_size: .
cdr3_aa: CASSPGTFSGEQYF
cdr3_nt: TGTGCCAGCAGCCCGGGGACTTTTTCGGGCGAGCAGTACTTC

v_call: TRBV11-3
d_call: .
j_call: TRBJ2-3
clone_size: .
cdr3_aa: CASSLGSQGTQYF
cdr3_nt: TGTGCCAGCAGCTTAGGTAGCCAAGGTACGCAGTATTTT

v_call: TRBV7-8
d_call: .
j_call: TRBJ2-3
clone_size: .
cdr3_aa: CASSLALRGNTQYF
cdr3_nt: TGTGCCAGCAGCTTAGCTTTAAGGGGGAACACGCAGTATTTT

v_call: TRBV5-1
d_call: TRBD2
j_call: TRBJ2-5
clone_size: .
cdr3_aa: CASRASGVQETQYF
cdr3_nt: TGCGCCAGCAGAGCGAGCGGGGTTCAAGAGACCCAGTACTTC

v_call: TRBV5-4
d_call: .
j_call: TRBJ1-1
clone_size: .
cdr3_aa: CASSLPGNTEAFF
cdr3_nt: TGTGCCAGCAGCTTGCCCGGGAACACTGAAGCTTTCTTT